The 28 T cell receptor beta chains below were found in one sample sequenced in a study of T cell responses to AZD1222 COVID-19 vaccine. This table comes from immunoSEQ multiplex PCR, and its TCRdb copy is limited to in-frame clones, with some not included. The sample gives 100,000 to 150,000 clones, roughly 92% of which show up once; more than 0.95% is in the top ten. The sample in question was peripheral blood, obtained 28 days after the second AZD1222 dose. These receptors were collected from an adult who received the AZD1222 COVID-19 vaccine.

Here the CDR3 DNA reads TGTGCCAGCAGTTTGGTGGAAATAAGCAATCAGCCCCAGCATTTT. Translating gives CASSLVEISNQPQHF. The V and J genes are TRBV28 and TRBJ1-5; D remains ambiguous. There are 15 residues in the CDR3. Trimming removed 3 bases at V and 1 base at J, with 10 bases between. In germline, CDR1 is MDHEN, CDR2 SYDVKM.

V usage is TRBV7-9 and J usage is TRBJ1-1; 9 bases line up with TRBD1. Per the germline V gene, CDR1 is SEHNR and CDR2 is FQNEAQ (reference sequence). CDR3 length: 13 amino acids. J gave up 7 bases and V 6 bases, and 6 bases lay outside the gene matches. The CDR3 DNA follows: TGTGCCAGCAGGCCCGGACAGGGGTTTGAAGCTTTCTTT. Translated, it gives CASRPGQGFEAFF. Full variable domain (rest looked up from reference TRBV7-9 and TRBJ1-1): DTGVSQNPRHKITKRGQNVTFRCDPISEHNRLYWYRQTLGQGPEFLTYFQNEAQLEKSRLLSDRFSAERPKGSFSTLEIQRTEQGDSAMYLCASRPGQGFEAFFGQGTRLTVV.

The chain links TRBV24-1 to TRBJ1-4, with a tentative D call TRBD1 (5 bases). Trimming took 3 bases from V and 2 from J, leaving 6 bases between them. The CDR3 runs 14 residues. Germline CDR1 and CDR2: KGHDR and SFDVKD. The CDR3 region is CATSDGDTNEKLFF. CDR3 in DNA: TGTGCCACCAGTGATGGGGACACTAATGAAAAACTGTTTTTT.

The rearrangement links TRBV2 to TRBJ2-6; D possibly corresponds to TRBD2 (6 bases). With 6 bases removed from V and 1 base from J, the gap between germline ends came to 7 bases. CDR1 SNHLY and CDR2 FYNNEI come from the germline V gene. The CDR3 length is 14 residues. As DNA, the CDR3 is TGTGCCAGCAGGCGGGGTTCTGGGGCCAACGTCCTGACTTTC. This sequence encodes CASRRGSGANVLTF.

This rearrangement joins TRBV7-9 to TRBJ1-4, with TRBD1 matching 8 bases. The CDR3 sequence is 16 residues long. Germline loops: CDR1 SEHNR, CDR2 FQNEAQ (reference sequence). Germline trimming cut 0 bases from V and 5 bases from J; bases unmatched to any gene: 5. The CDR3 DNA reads TGTGCCAGCAGCTTAGCGACAGGGGTCGGAAATGAAAAACTGTTTTTT. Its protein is CASSLATGVGNEKLFF. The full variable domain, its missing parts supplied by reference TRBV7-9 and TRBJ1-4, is DTGVSQNPRHKITKRGQNVTFRCDPISEHNRLYWYRQTLGQGPEFLTYFQNEAQLEKSRLLSDRFSAERPKGSFSTLEIQRTEQGDSAMYLCASSLATGVGNEKLFFGSGTQLSVL.

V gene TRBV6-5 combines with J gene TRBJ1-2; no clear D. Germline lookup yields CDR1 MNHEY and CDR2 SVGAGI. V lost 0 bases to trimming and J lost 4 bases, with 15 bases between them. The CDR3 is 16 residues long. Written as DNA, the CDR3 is TGTGCCAGCAGTTACTCCGGCCAGACGGGCCGCTATGGCTACACCTTC. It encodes CASSYSGQTGRYGYTF.

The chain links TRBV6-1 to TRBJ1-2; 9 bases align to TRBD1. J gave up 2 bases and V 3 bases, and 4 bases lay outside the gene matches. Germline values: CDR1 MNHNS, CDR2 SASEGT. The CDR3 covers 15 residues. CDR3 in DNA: TGTGCCAGCAGTGAGGGGACAGGGTGGAACTATGGCTACACCTTC. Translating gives CASSEGTGWNYGYTF.

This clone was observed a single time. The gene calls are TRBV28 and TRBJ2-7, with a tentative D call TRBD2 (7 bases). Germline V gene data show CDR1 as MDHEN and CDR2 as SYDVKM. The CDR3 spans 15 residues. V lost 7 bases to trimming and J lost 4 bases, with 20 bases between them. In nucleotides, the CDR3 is TGTGCCAGCACCACCCCGTCGGGGGGCAGGTACGAGCAGTACTTC. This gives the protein CASTTPSGGRYEQYF.

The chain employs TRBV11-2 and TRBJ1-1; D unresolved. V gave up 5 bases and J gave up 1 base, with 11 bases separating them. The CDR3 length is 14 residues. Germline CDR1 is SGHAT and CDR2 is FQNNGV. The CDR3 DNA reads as TGTGCCAGCAGCCCCTCCGGGAGGAACACTGAAGCTTTCTTT. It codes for CASSPSGRNTEAFF. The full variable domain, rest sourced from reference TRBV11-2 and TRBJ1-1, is EAGVAQSPRYKIIEKRQSVAFWCNPISGHATLYWYQQILGQGPKLLIQFQNNGVVDDSQLPKDRFSAERLKGVDSTLKIQPAKLEDSAVYLCASSPSGRNTEAFFGQGTRLTVV.

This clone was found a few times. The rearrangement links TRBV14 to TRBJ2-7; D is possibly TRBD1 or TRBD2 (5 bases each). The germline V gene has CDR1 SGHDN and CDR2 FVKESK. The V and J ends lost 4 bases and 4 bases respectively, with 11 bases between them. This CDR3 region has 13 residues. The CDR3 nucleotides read TGTGCCAGCAGCCCGTGGGGGAGTTACGAGCAGTACTTC. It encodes CASSPWGSYEQYF.

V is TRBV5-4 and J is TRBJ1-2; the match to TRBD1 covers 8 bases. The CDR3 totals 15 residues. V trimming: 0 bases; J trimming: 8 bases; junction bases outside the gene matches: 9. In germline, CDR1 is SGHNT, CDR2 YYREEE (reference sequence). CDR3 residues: CASSLALGQGRGYTF. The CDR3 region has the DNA TGTGCCAGCAGCTTGGCCTTAGGACAGGGCAGAGGCTACACCTTC.

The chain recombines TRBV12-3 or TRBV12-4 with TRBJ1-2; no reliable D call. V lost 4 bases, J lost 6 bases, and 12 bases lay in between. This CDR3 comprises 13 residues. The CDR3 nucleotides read TGTGCCAGCAGTTCCCAGGTCTGGAATGGCTACACCTTC. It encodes CASSSQVWNGYTF.

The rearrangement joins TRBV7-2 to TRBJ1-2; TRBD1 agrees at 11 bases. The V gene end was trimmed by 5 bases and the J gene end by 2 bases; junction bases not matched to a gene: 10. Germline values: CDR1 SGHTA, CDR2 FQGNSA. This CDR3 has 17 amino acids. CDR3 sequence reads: CASSLQGQGGYNYGYTF. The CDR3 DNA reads TGTGCCAGCAGCCTACAGGGACAGGGGGGTTACAACTATGGCTACACCTTC. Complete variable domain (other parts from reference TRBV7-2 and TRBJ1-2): GAGVSQSPSNKVTEKGKDVELRCDPISGHTALYWYRQSLGQGLEFLIYFQGNSAPDKSGLPSDRFSAERTGGSVSTLTIQRTQQEDSAVYLCASSLQGQGGYNYGYTFGSGTRLTVV.

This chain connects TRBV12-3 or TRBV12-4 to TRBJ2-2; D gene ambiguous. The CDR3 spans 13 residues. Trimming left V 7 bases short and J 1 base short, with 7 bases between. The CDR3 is CASIGGNTGELFF. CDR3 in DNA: TGTGCCAGCATAGGTGGGAACACCGGGGAGCTGTTTTTT.

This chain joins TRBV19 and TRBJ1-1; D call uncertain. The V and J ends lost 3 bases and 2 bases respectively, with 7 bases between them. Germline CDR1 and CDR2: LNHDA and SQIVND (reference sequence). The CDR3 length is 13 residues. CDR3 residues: CASSIQDNTEAFF. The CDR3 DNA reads TGTGCCAGTAGTATTCAAGACAACACTGAAGCTTTCTTT.

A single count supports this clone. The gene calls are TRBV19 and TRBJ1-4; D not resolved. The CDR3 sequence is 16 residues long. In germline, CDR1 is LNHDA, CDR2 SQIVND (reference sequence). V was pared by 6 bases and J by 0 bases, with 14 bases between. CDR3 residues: CASSPIGFATNEKLFF. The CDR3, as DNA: TGTGCCAGTAGCCCTATCGGATTTGCAACTAATGAAAAACTGTTTTTT. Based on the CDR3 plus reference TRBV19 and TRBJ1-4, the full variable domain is DGGITQSPKYLFRKEGQNVTLSCEQNLNHDAMYWYRQDPGQGLRLIYYSQIVNDFQKGDIAEGYSVSREKKESFPLTVTSAQKNPTAFYLCASSPIGFATNEKLFFGSGTQLSVL.

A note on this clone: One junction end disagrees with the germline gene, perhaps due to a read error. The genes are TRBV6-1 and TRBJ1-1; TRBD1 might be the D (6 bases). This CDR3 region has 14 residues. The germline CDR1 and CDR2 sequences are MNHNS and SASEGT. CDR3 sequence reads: CASREGGTVTEAFF. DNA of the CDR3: TGTGCCAGCAGAGAAGGGGGGACTGTCACTGAAGCTTTCTTT.

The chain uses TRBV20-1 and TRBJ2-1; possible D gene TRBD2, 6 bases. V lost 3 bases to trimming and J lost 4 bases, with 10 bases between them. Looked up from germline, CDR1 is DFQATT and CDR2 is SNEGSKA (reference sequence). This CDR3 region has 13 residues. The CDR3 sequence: CSASRLGYNEQFF. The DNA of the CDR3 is TGCAGTGCTAGTCGACTAGGTTACAATGAGCAGTTCTTC.

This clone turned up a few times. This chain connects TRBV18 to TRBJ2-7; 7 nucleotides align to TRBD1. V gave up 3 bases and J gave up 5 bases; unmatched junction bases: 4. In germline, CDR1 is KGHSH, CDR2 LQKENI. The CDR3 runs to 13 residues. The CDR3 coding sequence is TGTGCCAGCTCACCGCTCCAGGGGGACGAGCAGTACTTC. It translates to CASSPLQGDEQYF. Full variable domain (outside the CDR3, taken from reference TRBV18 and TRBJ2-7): NAGVMQNPRHLVRRRGQEARLRCSPMKGHSHVYWYRQLPEEGLKFMVYLQKENIIDESGMPKERFSAEFPKEGPSILRIQQVVRGDSAAYFCASSPLQGDEQYFGPGTRLTVT.

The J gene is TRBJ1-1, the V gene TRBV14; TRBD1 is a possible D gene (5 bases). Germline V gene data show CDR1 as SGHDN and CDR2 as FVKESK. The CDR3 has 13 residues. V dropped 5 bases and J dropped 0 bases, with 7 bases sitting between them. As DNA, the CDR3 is TGTGCCAGCAGCGTACAGGTGAACACTGAAGCTTTCTTT. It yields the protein CASSVQVNTEAFF.

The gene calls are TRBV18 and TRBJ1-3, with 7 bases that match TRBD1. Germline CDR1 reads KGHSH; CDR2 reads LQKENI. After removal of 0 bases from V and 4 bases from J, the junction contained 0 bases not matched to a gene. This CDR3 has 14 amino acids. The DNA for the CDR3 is TGTGCCAGCTCACCACCGACAGGGGGAAACACCATATATTTT. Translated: CASSPPTGGNTIYF.

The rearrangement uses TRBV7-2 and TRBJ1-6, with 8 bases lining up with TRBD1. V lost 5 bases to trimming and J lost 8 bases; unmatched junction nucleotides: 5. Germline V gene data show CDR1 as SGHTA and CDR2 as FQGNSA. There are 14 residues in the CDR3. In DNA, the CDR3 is TGTGCCAGCAGCGAACAGGGGGACCATTCACCCCTCCACTTT. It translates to CASSEQGDHSPLHF. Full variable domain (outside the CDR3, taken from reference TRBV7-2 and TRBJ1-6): GAGVSQSPSNKVTEKGKDVELRCDPISGHTALYWYRQSLGQGLEFLIYFQGNSAPDKSGLPSDRFSAERTGGSVSTLTIQRTQQEDSAVYLCASSEQGDHSPLHFGNGTRLTVT.

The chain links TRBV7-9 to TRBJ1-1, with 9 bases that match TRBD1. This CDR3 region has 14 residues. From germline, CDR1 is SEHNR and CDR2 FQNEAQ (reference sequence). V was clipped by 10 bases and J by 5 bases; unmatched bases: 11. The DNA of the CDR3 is TGTGCCATCCCTGGAGTTGGACAGGGGACTGAAGCTTTCTTT. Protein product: CAIPGVGQGTEAFF. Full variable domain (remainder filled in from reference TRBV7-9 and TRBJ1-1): DTGVSQNPRHKITKRGQNVTFRCDPISEHNRLYWYRQTLGQGPEFLTYFQNEAQLEKSRLLSDRFSAERPKGSFSTLEIQRTEQGDSAMYLCAIPGVGQGTEAFFGQGTRLTVV.

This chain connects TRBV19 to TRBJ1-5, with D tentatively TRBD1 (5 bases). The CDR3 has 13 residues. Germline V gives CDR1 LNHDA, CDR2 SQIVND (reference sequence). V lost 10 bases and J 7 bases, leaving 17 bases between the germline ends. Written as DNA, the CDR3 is TGTGCCACCTCGGGGAGGGGCTTGCAGCCCCAGCATTTT. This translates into CATSGRGLQPQHF.

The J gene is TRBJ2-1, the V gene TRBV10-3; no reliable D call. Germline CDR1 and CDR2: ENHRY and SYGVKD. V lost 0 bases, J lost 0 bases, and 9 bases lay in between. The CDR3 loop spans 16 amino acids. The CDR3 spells CAISESGSISYNEQFF. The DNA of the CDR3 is TGTGCCATCAGTGAGTCGGGCTCGATCTCCTACAATGAGCAGTTCTTC.

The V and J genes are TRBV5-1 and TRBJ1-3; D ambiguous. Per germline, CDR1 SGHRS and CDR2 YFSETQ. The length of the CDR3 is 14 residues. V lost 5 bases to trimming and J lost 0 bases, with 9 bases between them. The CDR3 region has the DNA TGCGCCAGCAGGGACGGAGCCTCTGGAAACACCATATATTTT. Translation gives CASRDGASGNTIYF.

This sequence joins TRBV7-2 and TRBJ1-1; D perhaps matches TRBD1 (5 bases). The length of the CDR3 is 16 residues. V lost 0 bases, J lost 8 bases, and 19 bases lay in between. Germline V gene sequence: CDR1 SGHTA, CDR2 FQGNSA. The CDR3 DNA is TGTGCCAGCAGCTTAGCCCTGGGGCGCGGGACCGTAGAAGCTTTCTTT. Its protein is CASSLALGRGTVEAFF.

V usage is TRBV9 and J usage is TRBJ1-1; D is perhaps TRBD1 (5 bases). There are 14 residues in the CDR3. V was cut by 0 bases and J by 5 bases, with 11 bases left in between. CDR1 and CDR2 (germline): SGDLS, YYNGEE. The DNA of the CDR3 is TGTGCCAGCAGCGTAGGAGGGGTAGGGACTGAAGCTTTCTTT. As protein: CASSVGGVGTEAFF.